The 29 T cell receptor beta chains below all came from one sample that was sequenced in a study of T cell repertoires in cytomegalovirus infection (dated by TCRdb to between 2018 and 2020). For sequencing, an Illumina HiSeq 1500 was employed. TCRdb's own reprocessing of the public reads used fastp at Q25 and MiXCR and kept productive beta chains. Duplicate CDR3 protein sequences are folded into a single record with the most common DNA and genes. Across this sample there are roughly 700,000 distinct CDR3 sequences, with about 30% seen only once. The leading ten clones occupy over 15% of the sample. No cognate antigen is known for these TCRs. The treatment or condition label here, explained by the study, means: in vitro stimulation with specific CMV peptide epitopes to enrich CMV-specific T cells. The starting material was cultured PBMCs, obtained from culture after CMV antigen stimulation. The receptors were gathered from a human donor in good health (CMV status not recorded). Some clones in this sample may be carry-over from other donors' samples.

The chain has TRBV15 and TRBJ2-1, with D perhaps matching TRBD2 (6 bases). This CDR3 is 16 amino acids long. Germline V gene lookup returns CDR1 LNHNV and CDR2 YYDKDF (reference sequence). The ends were cut back, 3 bases at V and 3 bases at J, with 15 bases in the middle. The CDR3 DNA is TGTGCCACCAGCAGTGACCCAGCCGGGAGCTACAATGAGCAGTTCTTC. It codes for CATSSDPAGSYNEQFF.

The J gene is TRBJ1-1, the V gene TRBV7-9; possibly TRBD1 for D (5 bases). Germline CDR1 is SEHNR and CDR2 is FQNEAQ (reference sequence). This CDR3 has 13 amino acids. Trimming removed 5 bases at V and 3 bases at J, with 10 bases between. The CDR3 protein is CASSRGADTEAFF. CDR3 bases: TGTGCCAGCAGCCGCGGGGCTGACACTGAAGCTTTCTTT. The full variable domain, completed using reference TRBV7-9 and TRBJ1-1, is DTGVSQNPRHKITKRGQNVTFRCDPISEHNRLYWYRQTLGQGPEFLTYFQNEAQLEKSRLLSDRFSAERPKGSFSTLEIQRTEQGDSAMYLCASSRGADTEAFFGQGTRLTVV.

The V call is TRBV4-1, the J call TRBJ1-2; 9 bases align to TRBD1. The CDR3 runs to 13 residues. J gave up 12 bases and V 2 bases, and 7 bases lay outside the gene matches. Germline CDR1 and CDR2: MGHRA and YSYEKL. The CDR3 is CASSQTGTGKDTF. The CDR3, as DNA: TGCGCCAGCAGCCAAACCGGGACAGGGAAGGACACCTTC.

This rearrangement joins TRBV20-1 to TRBJ2-3; D is unresolved. This CDR3 contains 16 residues. In germline, CDR1 is DFQATT, CDR2 SNEGSKA (reference sequence). V gave up 1 base and J gave up 0 bases, with 14 bases separating them. The CDR3 sequence is CSARARIYVSTDTQYF. CDR3 coding DNA: TGCAGTGCTAGAGCCAGGATCTACGTCAGCACAGATACGCAGTATTTT.

This clonotype was recorded a few times. V and J are TRBV12-3 or TRBV12-4 and TRBJ2-3; either TRBD1 or TRBD2 may supply D (5 bases each). V was clipped by 2 bases and J by 5 bases, with 14 bases between them. This CDR3 has 15 residues. The CDR3 spells CASSLRGAPRDTQYF. CDR3 bases: TGTGCCAGCAGTTTAAGGGGAGCCCCCAGAGATACGCAGTATTTT.

The sample holds a few counts of this clonotype. V usage is TRBV12-3 or TRBV12-4 and J usage is TRBJ2-1, with 8 bases matching TRBD2. Trimming removed 8 bases from V and 0 bases from J; junction bases left unmatched: 3. The CDR3 is 14 amino acids. CDR3: CASGAGGSYNEQFF. The CDR3 DNA follows: TGTGCCAGCGGTGCGGGAGGCTCCTACAATGAGCAGTTCTTC.

This clonotype appeared many times. J is TRBJ2-4 and V is TRBV7-2; D not certain. Germline lookup yields CDR1 SGHTA and CDR2 FQGNSA. There are 15 residues in the CDR3. Trimming stripped 0 bases from V and 5 bases from J, with 11 bases between. Written as DNA, the CDR3 is TGTGCCAGCAGCTTAGCACTGGGCCCCGAAAACATTCAGTACTTC. Amino acids: CASSLALGPENIQYF. Using reference TRBV7-2 and TRBJ2-4 for the parts outside the CDR3, the full variable domain is GAGVSQSPSNKVTEKGKDVELRCDPISGHTALYWYRQSLGQGLEFLIYFQGNSAPDKSGLPSDRFSAERTGGSVSTLTIQRTQQEDSAVYLCASSLALGPENIQYFGAGTRLSVL.

The chain employs TRBV20-1 and TRBJ1-6, with D possibly TRBD1 on 5 matching bases. The CDR3 is 13 amino acids. Germline V gene lookup returns CDR1 DFQATT and CDR2 SNEGSKA (reference sequence). The ends were cut back, 7 bases at V and 7 bases at J, with 14 bases in the middle. CDR3 nucleotides: TGCAGTGTGCGGGGCAGCCTAAATTCACCCCTCCACTTT. Translated: CSVRGSLNSPLHF.

The chain employs TRBV2 and TRBJ1-4; no firm D call. Trimming cost V 5 bases and J 0 bases, with 13 bases left between them. Germline assignment: CDR1 SNHLY and CDR2 FYNNEI. CDR3 length: 16 amino acids. The chain's CDR3 is CASSREGTATNEKLFF. The CDR3 DNA reads TGTGCCAGCAGTCGAGAGGGAACCGCAACTAATGAAAAACTGTTTTTT.

The chain carries TRBV20-1 and TRBJ2-3; TRBD1 matches at 8 bases. The CDR3 has 14 residues. The V and J ends lost 0 bases and 5 bases, in that order; junction bases with no gene match: 4. Germline values: CDR1 DFQATT, CDR2 SNEGSKA (reference sequence). The CDR3 DNA is TGCAGTGCTAGAGATCGGGACAGGCTAGATACGCAGTATTTT. It yields the protein CSARDRDRLDTQYF.

In this sample, this clonotype turned up a few times. The genes are TRBV5-1 and TRBJ2-5; TRBD2 matches 11 bases. This CDR3 has 15 residues. Germline lookup yields CDR1 SGHRS and CDR2 YFSETQ. The ends lost 4 bases at V and 5 bases at J; junction bases unmatched: 7. DNA for the CDR3: TGCGCCAGCAGCATTAGCGGGGGGGCCGGGGAGACCCAGTACTTC. Protein sequence: CASSISGGAGETQYF.

This sequence joins TRBV7-2 and TRBJ2-7; D is tentatively TRBD1 or TRBD2 (6 bases each). The CDR3 totals 15 residues. Germline-derived CDR1 and CDR2 are SGHTA and FQGNSA. V was pared by 5 bases and J by 7 bases, with 21 bases between. The CDR3 sequence is CASSPQQGGPGEQYF. CDR3 DNA sequence: TGTGCCAGCAGCCCCCAGCAAGGGGGGCCCGGAGAGCAGTACTTC.

The chain is built from TRBV10-3 and TRBJ2-5; D not resolved. The germline gives CDR1 ENHRY, CDR2 SYGVKD. CDR3 length: 13 amino acids. Trimming shortened V by 6 bases and J by 2 bases, and 10 bases separated the two germline ends. Here the CDR3 reads CAISPIGQETQYF. In DNA, the CDR3 is TGTGCCATCAGCCCTATAGGACAAGAGACCCAGTACTTC.

The table lists this clonotype with a few counts. The chain employs TRBV12-3 or TRBV12-4 and TRBJ2-5, with 7 bases that match TRBD1. J gave up 5 bases and V 8 bases, and 5 bases lay outside the gene matches. The CDR3 spans 12 residues. The CDR3 protein is CASRGQTETQYF. CDR3 nucleotides: TGTGCCAGCCGGGGACAGACGGAGACCCAGTACTTC.

The CDR3 region has the DNA TGTGCCAGTAGTGGATGGATCGATCCCCATCGACAAGAGACCCAGTACTTC. Its translation is CASSGWIDPHRQETQYF. The rearrangement uses TRBV19 and TRBJ2-5; D unclear. This CDR3 comprises 17 residues. Germline assignment: CDR1 LNHDA and CDR2 SQIVND (reference sequence). V lost 5 bases and J 2 bases, leaving 21 bases between the germline ends.

V usage is TRBV9 and J usage is TRBJ2-7; TRBD2 agrees at 13 bases. After removal of 4 bases from V and 4 bases from J, the junction contained 11 bases not matched to a gene. The length of the CDR3 is 17 residues. Germline CDR1 and CDR2: SGDLS and YYNGEE. The CDR3 DNA is TGTGCCAGCAGCCCACGGACTAGCGGGAGTACAGTGTACGAGCAGTACTTC. The encoded protein is CASSPRTSGSTVYEQYF.

The chain employs TRBV7-2 and TRBJ1-5, with D uncertain. Trimming removed 1 base at V and 5 bases at J, with 18 bases between. There are 17 residues in the CDR3. CDR1 SGHTA and CDR2 FQGNSA come from the germline V gene. CDR3 sequence: CASSLEAGFYGDQPQHF. The CDR3 DNA reads TGTGCCAGCAGCTTAGAAGCGGGTTTTTACGGCGATCAGCCCCAGCATTTT.

The chain combines TRBV28 with TRBJ1-2; D is ambiguous. V was shortened by 4 bases and J by 4 bases, with 13 bases between the two germline ends. The germline V gene has CDR1 MDHEN and CDR2 SYDVKM. The CDR3 contains 14 residues. CDR3 DNA: TGTGCCAGCAGTTATAGCGGGTACCCCTATGGCTACACCTTC. This gives the protein CASSYSGYPYGYTF.

The chain links TRBV2 to TRBJ2-3, with a weak D call TRBD1 (6 bases). In germline, CDR1 is SNHLY, CDR2 FYNNEI. The ends were cut back, 3 bases at V and 1 base at J, with 11 bases in the middle. This CDR3 region has 15 residues. The CDR3 reads CASSDTRGGTDTQYF. CDR3 DNA: TGTGCCAGCAGTGATACCAGGGGAGGCACAGATACGCAGTATTTT.

This clonotype has only a few counts. The chain is built from TRBV6-6 and TRBJ2-1; D uncertain. V gave up 0 bases and J gave up 8 bases, with 17 bases separating them. The CDR3 has 16 residues. Germline values: CDR1 MNHNY, CDR2 SVGAGI (reference sequence). CDR3 sequence (DNA): TGTGCCAGCAGTTACTCGTTGCATCGGACGGAAGATGAGCAGTTCTTC. Protein product: CASSYSLHRTEDEQFF.

The chain recombines TRBV12-3 or TRBV12-4 with TRBJ2-2, with a tentative D call TRBD2 (6 bases). The CDR3 runs to 16 residues. Trimming took off 5 bases at V and 2 bases at J, with 15 bases between the two ends. Written as DNA, the CDR3 is TGTGCCAGCAGTGGGGCGGGGACTCTTAACACCGGGGAGCTGTTTTTT. Protein sequence: CASSGAGTLNTGELFF.

The chain employs TRBV2 and TRBJ2-3, with a tentative D call TRBD2 (7 bases). The CDR3 is 15 residues long. Trimming left V 0 bases short and J 7 bases short, with 14 bases between. Germline CDR1 and CDR2: SNHLY and FYNNEI. CDR3: CASSEATGGVNTQYF. The CDR3 region has the DNA TGTGCCAGCAGTGAAGCAACGGGGGGCGTGAATACGCAGTATTTT. The whole variable domain, remainder taken from reference TRBV2 and TRBJ2-3, is EPEVTQTPSHQVTQMGQEVILRCVPISNHLYFYWYRQILGQKVEFLVSFYNNEISEKSEIFDDQFSVERPDGSNFTLKIRSTKLEDSAMYFCASSEATGGVNTQYFGPGTRLTVL.

The CDR3 region has the DNA TGCGCCAGCAGCCGAAACCGGGGGAGCTTCTATAATTCACCCCTCCACTTT. Translating it yields CASSRNRGSFYNSPLHF. This sequence joins TRBV4-3 and TRBJ1-6; D may be TRBD1 (5 bases). The CDR3 is 17 amino acids. V was pared by 4 bases and J by 3 bases, with 16 bases between. In germline, CDR1 is LGHNA, CDR2 YSLEER.

This chain joins TRBV15 and TRBJ1-1, with D unresolved. CDR1 and CDR2 from the germline V gene are LNHNV and YYDKDF (reference sequence). The V and J ends lost 0 bases and 8 bases respectively, with 22 bases between them. The CDR3 has 17 residues. CDR3 amino acids: CATSRDPRTFELREAFF. CDR3 DNA sequence: TGTGCCACCAGCAGAGATCCCCGGACGTTCGAGCTTAGGGAAGCTTTCTTT. Using reference TRBV15 and TRBJ1-1 for the parts outside the CDR3, the full variable domain is DAMVIQNPRYQVTQFGKPVTLSCSQTLNHNVMYWYQQKSSQAPKLLFHYYDKDFNNEADTPDNFQSRRPNTSFCFLDIRSPGLGDTAMYLCATSRDPRTFELREAFFGQGTRLTVV.

This clonotype was observed a few times. The rearrangement links TRBV20-1 to TRBJ2-1; D gene uncertain. CDR3 length: 13 residues. V lost 2 bases to trimming and J lost 2 bases, with 7 bases between them. Germline loops: CDR1 DFQATT, CDR2 SNEGSKA (reference sequence). The CDR3 here is CSARNAAYNEQFF. CDR3 nucleotide sequence: TGCAGTGCTAGAAATGCCGCCTACAATGAGCAGTTCTTC.

The chain couples TRBV7-9 to TRBJ2-1; D uncertain. Germline loops: CDR1 SEHNR, CDR2 FQNEAQ (reference sequence). The CDR3 length is 16 residues. With 3 bases removed from V and 1 base from J, the gap between germline ends came to 13 bases. CDR3 residues: CASSLSGYISYNEQFF. The CDR3 DNA reads as TGTGCCAGCAGCTTGTCAGGATACATTTCCTACAATGAGCAGTTCTTC.

This clonotype has a handful of counts. The chain has TRBV27 and TRBJ2-1, with 9 positions matching TRBD1. The length of the CDR3 is 15 residues. In germline, CDR1 is MNHEY, CDR2 SMNVEV (reference sequence). After removal of 3 bases from V and 4 bases from J, the junction contained 4 bases not matched to a gene. CDR3 sequence reads: CASSFLTGGYNEQFF. CDR3 in DNA: TGTGCCAGCAGTTTCCTGACAGGGGGGTACAATGAGCAGTTCTTC.

This clonotype has more than one count but fewer than ten. V gene TRBV7-9 combines with J gene TRBJ2-7; 11 bases map to TRBD2. V was clipped by 1 base and J by 4 bases; unmatched bases: 12. The V gene's germline CDR1 is SEHNR and CDR2 FQNEAQ (reference sequence). CDR3 size: 18 residues. CDR3: CASSLGAATSGKIYEQYF. CDR3 coding DNA: TGTGCCAGCAGCTTAGGTGCGGCGACTAGCGGGAAGATATACGAGCAGTACTTC.

The chain carries TRBV6-1 and TRBJ1-2; 7 positions agree with TRBD1. The J segment lost 4 bases and the V segment lost 6 bases, leaving 11 bases of the junction unmatched. CDR1 and CDR2 from the germline V gene are MNHNS and SASEGT. The CDR3 runs 15 residues. The CDR3 DNA sequence: TGTGCCAGCAGCCCCACGGAGGGGGCGATCTATGGCTACACCTTC. It is translated as CASSPTEGAIYGYTF.